The 23 T cell receptor beta chains in this list originate from one sample, sequenced in a study of blood T cell repertoires in COVID-19. Here immunoSEQ multiplex PCR was the method, and the copy in TCRdb shows in-frame clones only, minus some. The table records a few hundred thousand clones, roughly 90% of them present only once. Input material: peripheral blood. The receptors originated from a middle-aged man with acute or convalescent COVID-19.

V gene TRBV6-5 combines with J gene TRBJ1-5; 10 bases are a match to TRBD1. This CDR3 spans 14 amino acids. CDR1 and CDR2 from the germline V gene are MNHEY and SVGAGI. Germline trimming cut 6 bases from V and 2 bases from J; bases unmatched to any gene: 1. CDR3 in amino acids: CASRGTGGNQPQHF. In nucleotides, the CDR3 is TGTGCCAGCAGGGGGACAGGGGGCAATCAGCCCCAGCATTTT.

This rearrangement joins TRBV7-2 to TRBJ1-5; 7 bases match TRBD1. The CDR3 totals 14 residues. V was clipped by 5 bases and J by 3 bases; unmatched bases: 4. Germline CDR1 SGHTA, CDR2 FQGNSA. The CDR3 DNA reads as TGTGCCAGCAGCCCAGACAGGGACAATCAGCCCCAGCATTTT. It encodes CASSPDRDNQPQHF.

The chain has TRBV6-6 and TRBJ1-5; D is uncertain. Germline V CDR1 and CDR2: MNHNY, SVGAGI (reference sequence). This CDR3 is 13 amino acids long. Trimming removed 4 bases from V and 2 bases from J, with 6 bases in between. The CDR3: CASSLLGNQPQHF. CDR3 nucleotides: TGTGCCAGCAGTTTACTCGGCAATCAGCCCCAGCATTTT.

The V call is TRBV7-6, the J call TRBJ1-5; TRBD1 aligns across 8 bases. V shed 5 bases and J 6 bases; nucleotides not matched to a gene: 9. The germline CDR1 and CDR2 sequences are SGHVS and FNYEAQ. The CDR3 covers 15 residues. The CDR3 nucleotides are TGTGCCAGCAGCAAAGGGGCAGGGGGCTTTCAGCCCCAGCATTTT. It encodes CASSKGAGGFQPQHF.

The genes are TRBV23-1 and TRBJ2-3; tentatively, D is TRBD1 (6 bases). TRBV23-1 belongs to the ORF category, with a function that is uncertain. Between the trimmed V and J ends, which lost 2 bases and 3 bases, there was a span of 15 bases. The CDR3 extends over 16 amino acids. Here the CDR3 reads CASSQVSGAGTDTQYF. The CDR3 nucleotides read TGCGCCAGCAGTCAAGTTTCAGGGGCAGGTACAGATACGCAGTATTTT.

V is TRBV28 and J is TRBJ2-1, with 14 bases matching TRBD2. The CDR3 sequence is 17 residues long. The V segment lost 6 bases and the J segment 7 bases; nucleotides outside the gene matches: 11. In germline, CDR1 is MDHEN, CDR2 SYDVKM. CDR3 amino acids: CASSILTSGRAFNEQFF. Written as DNA, the CDR3 is TGTGCCAGCAGCATCTTGACTAGCGGGAGGGCCTTTAATGAGCAGTTCTTC.

This clone was detected a few times. The genes are TRBV7-9 and TRBJ1-4; no clear D gene. Trimming removed 5 bases at V and 0 bases at J, with 7 bases between. CDR3 length: 14 residues. The germline V gene encodes CDR1 SEHNR and CDR2 FQNEAQ (reference sequence). Here the CDR3 reads CASSKTSTNEKLFF. CDR3 bases: TGTGCCAGCAGCAAGACATCAACTAATGAAAAACTGTTTTTT.

The V and J genes are TRBV7-6 and TRBJ1-1, with 9 nucleotides matching TRBD1. This CDR3 is 17 amino acids long. Unmatched junction bases numbered 5, after V lost 0 bases and J lost 0 bases. Germline-derived CDR1 and CDR2 are SGHVS and FNYEAQ. For the CDR3, the DNA is TGTGCCAGCAGCTTAGCCCGCCGGACAGGGGTGAACACTGAAGCTTTCTTT. This gives the protein CASSLARRTGVNTEAFF.

The chain recombines TRBV28 with TRBJ2-5; 16 bases fit TRBD2. CDR3 size: 17 residues. J was trimmed by 5 bases and V by 2 bases; bases with no gene match: 5. CDR1 is MDHEN and CDR2 is SYDVKM in the germline V gene. CDR3 DNA: TGTGCCAGCAGTTTAAAGGGACTAGCGGGAGGGAGGGAGACCCAGTACTTC. This gives the protein CASSLKGLAGGRETQYF.

The chain links TRBV19 to TRBJ2-3; weak D call: TRBD1 (5 bases). The germline V gene encodes CDR1 LNHDA and CDR2 SQIVND (reference sequence). V was trimmed by 3 bases and J by 4 bases, leaving 11 bases between them. There are 14 residues in the CDR3. The CDR3, as DNA: TGTGCCAGTAGTATGGAACTGGGGCCAGATACGCAGTATTTT. Amino acids: CASSMELGPDTQYF.

J is TRBJ1-4 and V is TRBV21-1; the D call TRBD1 from the table was never checked on the DNA. TRBV21-1 is a pseudogene locus. The CDR3 runs to 18 residues. For the CDR3, the DNA is TGTGCCAGCAGCAAACATGCAATCGACAGGGGAGGGGATGAAAAACTGTTTTTT. It specifies CASSKHAIDRGGDEKLFF.

The V gene is TRBV6-2 or TRBV6-3, the J gene TRBJ1-1, with 8 nucleotides matching TRBD1. The CDR3 totals 16 residues. With 0 bases clipped from V and 3 bases from J, the junction kept 6 bases outside the gene matches. Per the germline V gene, CDR1 is MNHEY and CDR2 is SVGEGT. CDR3 in amino acids: CASSYSRTGTYTEAFF. The CDR3 DNA reads as TGTGCCAGCAGTTACTCACGGACAGGGACTTACACTGAAGCTTTCTTT.

This rearrangement joins TRBV19 to TRBJ1-5, with 9 positions matching TRBD1. J was trimmed by 5 bases and V by 9 bases; bases with no gene match: 8. The CDR3 totals 14 residues. Germline V gives CDR1 LNHDA, CDR2 SQIVND (reference sequence). CDR3 region: CASKSGQGHQPQHF. In DNA, the CDR3 is TGTGCCAGCAAGTCGGGACAGGGTCATCAGCCCCAGCATTTT.

The chain combines TRBV9 with TRBJ2-5; possibly TRBD1 for D (6 bases). Germline V gene data show CDR1 as SGDLS and CDR2 as YYNGEE. This CDR3 is 14 amino acids long. V gave up 4 bases and J gave up 2 bases, with 12 bases separating them. CDR3 nucleotide sequence: TGTGCCAGCAGCCCCCGACAGGAACAAGAGACCCAGTACTTC. It specifies CASSPRQEQETQYF. The full variable domain, rest sourced from reference TRBV9 and TRBJ2-5, is DSGVTQTPKHLITATGQRVTLRCSPRSGDLSVYWYQQSLDQGLQFLIQYYNGEERAKGNILERFSAQQFPDLHSELNLSSLELGDSALYFCASSPRQEQETQYFGPGTRLLVL.

The V gene is TRBV6-6, the J gene TRBJ2-1; D ambiguous. The CDR3 has 12 amino acids. Per germline, CDR1 MNHNY and CDR2 SVGAGI (reference sequence). The germline V and J ends were trimmed by 6 bases and 9 bases, with 12 bases remaining between them. CDR3: CASSPFPFEQFF. The CDR3 nucleotides are TGTGCCAGCAGCCCCTTTCCCTTTGAGCAGTTCTTC.

The rearrangement uses TRBV27 and TRBJ1-2; D might be TRBD1 (6 bases). V dropped 4 bases and J dropped 6 bases, with 24 bases sitting between them. The CDR3 sequence is 17 residues long. Germline CDR1 and CDR2: MNHEY and SMNVEV (reference sequence). The DNA of the CDR3 is TGTGCCAGCAGTTCGGGCCTGTCACTCGACAGGCTCCATGGCTACACCTTC. It encodes CASSSGLSLDRLHGYTF.

V usage is TRBV10-1 and J usage is TRBJ2-3; TRBD1 aligns across 9 bases. With 3 bases clipped from V and 6 bases from J, the junction kept 7 bases outside the gene matches. Germline V gene lookup returns CDR1 WNHNN and CDR2 SYGVQD (reference sequence). CDR3 size: 15 residues. The CDR3 here is CASSDSGTGSDTQYF. The CDR3 DNA sequence: TGCGCCAGCAGTGACTCCGGGACAGGGTCGGATACGCAGTATTTT.

CDR3 DNA sequence: TGTGCCAGCAGTAAGAACACAGGAACTGCTGGAAACACCATATATTTT. Its translation: CASSKNTGTAGNTIYF. This chain connects TRBV5-5 to TRBJ1-3; D may be TRBD1 (5 bases). The V gene lost 5 bases and the J gene lost 2 bases, with 17 bases spanning the gap. The germline CDR1 and CDR2 sequences are SGHKS and YYEKEE (reference sequence). This CDR3 has 16 residues.

This chain uses TRBV4-3 with TRBJ2-1; perhaps TRBD2 as D (7 bases). Germline V gene sequence: CDR1 LGHNA, CDR2 YSLEER. The CDR3 covers 15 residues. Trimming cost V 1 base and J 10 bases, with 17 bases left between them. The CDR3: CASSQGWGGINEQFF. The DNA for the CDR3 is TGCGCCAGCAGCCAAGGATGGGGGGGCATTAACGAGCAGTTCTTC.

This rearrangement joins TRBV5-1 to TRBJ2-5, with TRBD2 identical over 7 bases. CDR1 is SGHRS, CDR2 YFSETQ, per germline. The CDR3 has 12 amino acids. Trimming took 8 bases from V and 1 from J; bases not matched to a gene: 2. CDR3 in amino acids: CASGTTQETQYF. The DNA of the CDR3 is TGCGCCAGTGGGACTACCCAAGAGACCCAGTACTTC.

V is TRBV30 and J is TRBJ1-1; D unresolved. This CDR3 is 13 amino acids long. The V gene's germline CDR1 is GTSNPN and CDR2 SVGIG (reference sequence). The germline V and J ends were trimmed by 4 bases and 1 base, with 10 bases remaining between them. The CDR3 DNA is TGTGCCTGGACCGGTAATCAGAACACTGAAGCTTTCTTT. Amino acid sequence: CAWTGNQNTEAFF.

V gene TRBV5-4 combines with J gene TRBJ2-5, with 8 bases fitting TRBD1. The V segment lost 4 bases and the J segment 4 bases; nucleotides outside the gene matches: 9. The CDR3 sequence is 15 residues long. Germline V gene data show CDR1 as SGHNT and CDR2 as YYREEE (reference sequence). The CDR3 spells CASSAGTGSGETQYF. The CDR3 nucleotides are TGTGCCAGCAGCGCGGGGACAGGTTCGGGAGAGACCCAGTACTTC.

The genes are TRBV21-1 and TRBJ1-4; the tabulated D call, TRBD1, remains unverified against the DNA. TRBV21-1 is shown as a pseudogene. This CDR3 has 15 amino acids. This CDR3 is CASSKAGRGREKLFF. DNA for the CDR3: TGTGCCAGCAGCAAAGCGGGCAGGGGAAGGGAAAAACTGTTTTTT.